This T cell receptor beta chain was sequenced for a study of vaccination and CD4 T cells after COVID-19. Study-wide findings and caveats: Investigators enrolled relatively few convalescent patients and included no early post-infection timepoints. In convalescent patients, a median about 90% of post-vaccine SARS-CoV-2-reactive clones appeared only after vaccination.

The Oncomine TCR Beta short-read assay was applied to DNA of cultured CD4+ T cells. Genomic DNA was isolated from cultured CD4+ T cells. TCRdb redid the calling of the PCR reads with MiXCR, one entry per CDR3 protein. The repertoire holds 9,700 or so distinct CDR3 sequences, with about 60% as singletons. In germline, CDR1 is ENHRY, CDR2 SYGVKD. The CDR3 totals 17 residues. Between the trimmed V and J ends, which lost 0 bases and 1 base, there was a span of 15 bases. This clonotype came up a few times. Its antigen is as yet unknown. Treatment of the sample: approximately 11-day PBMC culture with coronavirus spike peptide pools or control peptides (ViraFEST assay). Harvesting of the unexposed donor's CD4+ T cells predated the COVID-19 pandemic (2011-2018). ViraFEST sequenced TCRs after peptide-pool expansion of antigen-specific T cells.

This clonotype was sampled from a human donor in good health. Sequencing input: CD4+ T cells from blood, cultured in vitro. This chain connects TRBV10-3 to TRBJ1-1; a weak D match, TRBD1 (6 bases). Here the CDR3 reads CAISESGGGRRNTEAFF. The CDR3 DNA follows: TGTGCCATCAGTGAGTCGGGAGGGGGACGTAGGAACACTGAAGCTTTCTTT.